There are many counts of the clone carrying this T cell receptor (beta chain). Its cognate antigen is unknown. The entry originates in a study of T cell repertoires in cytomegalovirus infection. Across the whole study: Both a matching HLA type and CMV infection were indicated by public TCR beta signatures. Whole-study findings and limits: HLA-C-restricted CMV-specific TCR beta clonotypes prevailed in the ex vivo response.

Via MiXCR, TCRdb re-called the reads, giving one row per CDR3 protein. The sample contains 740,000 or so distinct CDR3 sequences, about 40% of which appear only once. This CDR3 comprises 17 residues. V shed 1 base and J shed 1 base, with 14 bases lying between them. Germline V gives CDR1 SEHNR, CDR2 FQNEAQ (reference sequence). The rearrangement uses TRBV7-9 and TRBJ2-1; D might be TRBD1 or TRBD2, each matching 5 bases. The sample was PBMCs. This receptor was identified in a human donor in good health (CMV status not recorded). Some clones in this sample may be carry-over from other donors' samples. This CDR3 is CASSLGNRRVSYNEQFF. In nucleotides, the CDR3 is TGTGCCAGCAGCTTAGGGAACAGGCGGGTGTCCTACAATGAGCAGTTCTTC.